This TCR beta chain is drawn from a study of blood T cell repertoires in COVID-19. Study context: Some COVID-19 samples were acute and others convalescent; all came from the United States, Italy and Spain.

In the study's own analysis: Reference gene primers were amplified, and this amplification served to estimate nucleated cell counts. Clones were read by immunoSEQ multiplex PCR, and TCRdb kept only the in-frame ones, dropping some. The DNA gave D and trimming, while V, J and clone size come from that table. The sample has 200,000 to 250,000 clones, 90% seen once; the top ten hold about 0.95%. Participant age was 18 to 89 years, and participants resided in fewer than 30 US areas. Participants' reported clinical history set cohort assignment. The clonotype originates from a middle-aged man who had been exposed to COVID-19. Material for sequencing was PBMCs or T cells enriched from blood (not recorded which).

The CDR3 DNA is TGTGCTAGTGGTTTGGTACACGCTAGCGGTTTCGAGACCCAGTACTTC. Translation gives CASGLVHASGFETQYF. The V call is TRBV12-5, the J call TRBJ2-5; 7 nucleotides align to TRBD2. This CDR3 region has 16 residues. Germline CDR1 and CDR2: LGHNT and FRNRAP. J lost 5 bases, V lost 0 bases, and 9 bases had no gene match.